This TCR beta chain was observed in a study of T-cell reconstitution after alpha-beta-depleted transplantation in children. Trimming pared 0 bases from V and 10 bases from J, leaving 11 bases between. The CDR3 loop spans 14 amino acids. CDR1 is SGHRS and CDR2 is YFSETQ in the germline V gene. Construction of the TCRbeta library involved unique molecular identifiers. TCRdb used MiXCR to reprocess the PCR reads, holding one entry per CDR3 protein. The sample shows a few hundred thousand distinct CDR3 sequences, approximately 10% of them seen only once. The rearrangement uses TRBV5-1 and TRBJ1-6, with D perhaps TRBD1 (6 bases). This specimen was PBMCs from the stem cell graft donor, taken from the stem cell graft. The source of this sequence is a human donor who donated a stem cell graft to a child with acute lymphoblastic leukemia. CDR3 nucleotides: TGCGCCAGCAGCTTGGCTGGGGGCGCCTCACCCCTCCACTTT. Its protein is CASSLAGGASPLHF.